This is a list of T cell receptor beta chains from one sample in a study of OX40 agonist ivuxolimab in advanced cancers. Measured with immunoSEQ multiplex PCR; TCRdb has only the in-frame clones, and not every one. This table holds tens of thousands of clones, roughly 84% found once. The sequences come from CD4+ or CD8+ T cells sorted from blood, collected in a trial of the OX40 agonist ivuxolimab. These receptors all come from an adult with an advanced solid tumor such as melanoma, head and neck, liver or kidney cancer. CDR3s include the opening cysteine and the closing phenylalanine or tryptophan. A D gene is named only where the DNA matches it firmly. Clone size is stated in some rows and not others, as once, few, many or a class when expanded.

cdr3_nt cdr3_aa v_call d_call clone_size j_call
TGCGCCAGCAGCCAATCGGGAGGGGGGCGAGCAGATACGCAGTATTTT CASSQSGGGRADTQYF TRBV4-1 TRBD2 - TRBJ2-3
TGTGCCAGCTCAGACGGGCCTCTGACCCAGTACTTC CASSDGPLTQYF TRBV18 - few TRBJ2-5
TGTGCCAGCAGCTATCAGGACAGCTCCTACGAGCAGTACTTC CASSYQDSSYEQYF TRBV27 - - TRBJ2-7
TGTGCCAGCAGTTTTCTAGCGGGGTCGAAAGATACGCAGTATTTT CASSFLAGSKDTQYF TRBV6-5 TRBD2 - TRBJ2-3
TGCGCCAGCAGCCAAGGAGAGGGCCAAGAGACCCAGTACTTC CASSQGEGQETQYF TRBV4-3 - - TRBJ2-5
TGTGCCAGCAGCTTTAGGACAGGGACGAGTGACGAGCAGTACTTC CASSFRTGTSDEQYF TRBV7-9 TRBD1 few TRBJ2-7
TGTGCCAGCAGCCCCGCGCAGGGGGCTTACGAGCAGTACTTC CASSPAQGAYEQYF TRBV11-3 TRBD1 - TRBJ2-7
TGTGCCAGTACCTTCACAGGGGGCGATGGGTACGAGCAGTACTTC CASTFTGGDGYEQYF TRBV19 TRBD1 - TRBJ2-7
TGTGCCAGCAGTTTGCTAGAAAATGAGCAGTTCTTC CASSLLENEQFF TRBV7-9 - - TRBJ2-1
TGTGCCAGCAGTGATCGGGGACTCTCCTACGAGCAGTACTTC CASSDRGLSYEQYF TRBV6-1 - - TRBJ2-7
TGTGCCAGCAGGGACAGTTCCTACGAGCAGTACTTC CASRDSSYEQYF TRBV2 - - TRBJ2-7
TGCGCCAGCAGCTTTAGCGGGGGGGCCGCCACCGGGGAGCTGTTTTTT CASSFSGGAATGELFF TRBV5-1 TRBD2 - TRBJ2-2
TGTGCCAGCAGCACAATAGACGGACAGGGCGCCTACGAGCAGTACTTC CASSTIDGQGAYEQYF TRBV2 TRBD1 - TRBJ2-7
TGTGCCAGCAGCTTAGCAGGTCCGTCGACCAACTACTACGAGCAGTACTTC CASSLAGPSTNYYEQYF TRBV7-2 - - TRBJ2-7
TGTGCCAGCAGTGCAGGGGTTGGCTACGAGCAGTACTTC CASSAGVGYEQYF TRBV27 - - TRBJ2-7